The 14 T cell receptor beta chains reported below all come from one sample, sequenced in a study of blood T cell repertoires in COVID-19. Sequenced by immunoSEQ multiplex PCR; TCRdb stores in-frame clones only, minus some. The table has around 200,000 clones, around 80% seen once; the top ten hold less than 6%. Sequences were obtained from peripheral blood. The receptor set was obtained from a woman between 70 and 85 years old with acute or convalescent COVID-19.

V gene TRBV25-1 combines with J gene TRBJ1-4; TRBD1 might be the D (6 bases). Germline V CDR1 and CDR2: MGHDK, SYGVNS. The V gene lost 7 bases and the J gene lost 0 bases, with 9 bases spanning the gap. This CDR3 spans 14 amino acids. DNA for the CDR3: TGTGCCAGCAACCAGGGGACAACTAATGAAAAACTGTTTTTT. This gives the protein CASNQGTTNEKLFF.

The V and J genes are TRBV7-2 and TRBJ1-2; no definite D call. The V and J ends lost 1 base and 4 bases respectively, with 10 bases between them. Germline V CDR1 and CDR2: SGHTA, FQGNSA. There are 14 residues in the CDR3. For the CDR3, the DNA is TGTGCCAGCAGCTTAGAAGGGAGGAGCTATGGCTACACCTTC. Amino acids: CASSLEGRSYGYTF. The full variable domain, completed using reference TRBV7-2 and TRBJ1-2, is GAGVSQSPSNKVTEKGKDVELRCDPISGHTALYWYRQSLGQGLEFLIYFQGNSAPDKSGLPSDRFSAERTGGSVSTLTIQRTQQEDSAVYLCASSLEGRSYGYTFGSGTRLTVV.

The chain uses TRBV2 and TRBJ2-1; TRBD2 matches 9 bases. Losses at the gene ends were 2 bases for V and 8 bases for J; bases not matched to a gene: 7. The CDR3 has 15 amino acids. Germline loops: CDR1 SNHLY, CDR2 FYNNEI. In DNA, the CDR3 is TGTGCCAGCAGTGAAATGAGCGGGAGGTGGGATGAGCAGTTCTTC. It is translated as CASSEMSGRWDEQFF. The full variable domain, its missing parts supplied by reference TRBV2 and TRBJ2-1, is EPEVTQTPSHQVTQMGQEVILRCVPISNHLYFYWYRQILGQKVEFLVSFYNNEISEKSEIFDDQFSVERPDGSNFTLKIRSTKLEDSAMYFCASSEMSGRWDEQFFGPGTRLTVL.

The V call is TRBV11-2, the J call TRBJ2-1; D unresolved. Germline loops: CDR1 SGHAT, CDR2 FQNNGV. This CDR3 is built from 12 residues. Trimming left V 1 base short and J 10 bases short, with 8 bases between. The CDR3 protein is CASSLVTREQFF. CDR3 sequence (DNA): TGTGCCAGCAGCTTAGTCACTCGCGAGCAGTTCTTC.

The chain combines TRBV18 with TRBJ1-4; TRBD1 matches at 8 bases. The V segment lost 4 bases and the J segment 8 bases; nucleotides outside the gene matches: 6. CDR3 length equals 14 residues. The germline CDR1 and CDR2 sequences are KGHSH and LQKENI. The CDR3 region has the DNA TGTGCCAGCTCACGACTGACAGGGGAAGAAAAACTGTTTTTT. This sequence encodes CASSRLTGEEKLFF.

The chain joins TRBV19 to TRBJ1-2; 10 bases line up with TRBD1. V shed 2 bases, J shed 7 bases, and the junction held 7 bases outside the gene matches. This CDR3 spans 15 amino acids. The germline V gene has CDR1 LNHDA and CDR2 SQIVND (reference sequence). For the CDR3, the DNA is TGTGCCAGTAGTATATCGCGACAGGGGGCAGGTGGCTACACCTTC. Amino acid sequence: CASSISRQGAGGYTF.

This clone was counted a single time. This chain links TRBV10-3 with TRBJ1-6; D is uncertain. CDR1 and CDR2 (germline): ENHRY, SYGVKD. This CDR3 spans 14 amino acids. Trimming pared 0 bases from V and 11 bases from J, leaving 11 bases between. The CDR3 sequence: CAISESMGSPPLHF. DNA of the CDR3: TGTGCCATCAGTGAGTCGATGGGGAGTCCACCCCTCCACTTT.

This clone has only a few counts. V gene TRBV6-6 combines with J gene TRBJ1-4; perhaps TRBD1 as D (6 bases). From germline, CDR1 is MNHNY and CDR2 SVGAGI (reference sequence). The CDR3 runs to 16 residues. Trimming pared 6 bases from V and 6 bases from J, leaving 20 bases between. CDR3: CASSVSPGERYEKLFF. The CDR3 bases are TGTGCCAGCAGCGTATCCCCAGGGGAACGCTATGAAAAACTGTTTTTT.

The CDR3 is CASSQYRGRDTEAFF. CDR3 DNA: TGTGCCAGCAGCCAATATCGGGGGAGGGATACTGAAGCTTTCTTT. The rearrangement joins TRBV16 to TRBJ1-1, with a tentative D call TRBD1 (5 bases). Germline V gene sequence: CDR1 KGHSY, CDR2 FQNENV. V gave up 1 base and J gave up 5 bases, with 14 bases separating them. The CDR3 consists of 15 residues. The full variable domain, in which reference TRBV16 and TRBJ1-1 provide the parts outside the CDR3, is GEEVAQTPKHLVRGEGQKAKLYCAPIKGHSYVFWYQQVLKNEFKFLISFQNENVFDETGMPKERFSAKCLPNSPCSLEIQATKLEDSAVYFCASSQYRGRDTEAFFGQGTRLTVV.

The chain joins TRBV5-4 to TRBJ2-2, with 9 bases lining up with TRBD2. The CDR3 is 16 residues long. Trimming took 3 bases from V and 4 from J; bases not matched to a gene: 7. Germline loops: CDR1 SGHNT, CDR2 YYREEE (reference sequence). CDR3 nucleotides: TGTGCCAGCAGCTCCAGAACTAGCGGGCCCACCGGGGAGCTGTTTTTT. Its translation is CASSSRTSGPTGELFF.

The rearrangement links TRBV13 to TRBJ1-6; TRBD1 might be the D (6 bases). The CDR3 has 14 residues. Germline assignment: CDR1 PRHDT and CDR2 FYEKMQ (reference sequence). V was shortened by 5 bases and J by 4 bases, with 9 bases between the two germline ends. The chain's CDR3 is CASSPGQYNSPLHF. The CDR3 coding sequence is TGTGCCAGCAGCCCCGGACAGTATAATTCACCCCTCCACTTT.

The chain has TRBV7-8 and TRBJ2-5, with TRBD2 identical over 9 bases. J was trimmed by 2 bases and V by 1 base; bases with no gene match: 14. Looked up from germline, CDR1 is SGHVS and CDR2 is FQNEAQ. The CDR3 sequence is 19 residues long. Here the CDR3 reads CASSLDVRGSGSVQETQYF. As DNA, the CDR3 is TGTGCCAGCAGCTTAGATGTGAGGGGTAGCGGGAGTGTTCAAGAGACCCAGTACTTC.

The CDR3 DNA reads as TGTGCCACCAGTGATCAGGGACAGGGCGGGAGCTACGAGCAGTACTTC. Translated, it gives CATSDQGQGGSYEQYF. The chain uses TRBV24-1 and TRBJ2-7, with 9 bases matching TRBD1. Germline lookup yields CDR1 KGHDR and CDR2 SFDVKD. V was clipped by 3 bases and J by 3 bases; unmatched bases: 8. CDR3 size: 16 residues.

The chain has TRBV6-1 and TRBJ1-2; D is uncertain. Germline CDR1 and CDR2: MNHNS and SASEGT. The V end lost 1 base, the J end lost 8 bases, and 8 bases lay between the germline ends. This CDR3 is 12 amino acids long. CDR3: CASSEGSGGYTF. The CDR3, as DNA: TGTGCCAGCAGTGAAGGAAGTGGCGGCTACACCTTC.